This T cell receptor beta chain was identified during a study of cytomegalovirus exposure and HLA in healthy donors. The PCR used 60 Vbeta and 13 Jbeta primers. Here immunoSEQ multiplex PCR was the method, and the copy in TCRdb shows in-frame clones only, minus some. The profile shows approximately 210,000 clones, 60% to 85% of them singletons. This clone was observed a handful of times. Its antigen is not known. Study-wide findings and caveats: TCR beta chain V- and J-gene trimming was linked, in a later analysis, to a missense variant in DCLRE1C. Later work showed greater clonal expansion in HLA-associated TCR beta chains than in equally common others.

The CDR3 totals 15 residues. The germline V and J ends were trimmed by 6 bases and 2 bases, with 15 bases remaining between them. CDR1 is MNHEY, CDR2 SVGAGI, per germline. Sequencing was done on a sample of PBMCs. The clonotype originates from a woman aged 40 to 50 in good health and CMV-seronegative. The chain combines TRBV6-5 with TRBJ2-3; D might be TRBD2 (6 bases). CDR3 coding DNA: TGTGCCAGCAGAGCACCCGGGGGAAACACAGATACGCAGTATTTT. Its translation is CASRAPGGNTDTQYF.